The sample holds a few counts of the clone carrying this T cell receptor beta chain. Its specificity is not known. The protocol was immunoSEQ multiplex PCR, while the TCRdb copy is restricted to in-frame clones and leaves out a portion. The sample comprises around 5,000 clones, less than 75% of which are singletons, and around 68% rests with the top ten. These data come from a study of OX40 agonist ivuxolimab in advanced cancers. Study background: The mean age was about 57 years, ranging from roughly 23 to 79, with more than 70% of participants male. Findings and caveats of the study: Individuals who were partial responders at 0.1-3.0 mg/kg had clonal expansion that ranked among the lowest. Average numbers of expanded clones were greater in CD8+ T cells than in CD4+. Among expanded peripheral T cells, antigen specificity went undetermined.

V dropped 4 bases and J dropped 2 bases, with 9 bases sitting between them. The CDR3 spans 13 residues. The V gene's germline CDR1 is MNHEY and CDR2 SMNVEV (reference sequence). The sample in question was CD4+ or CD8+ T cells sorted from blood, obtained in a trial of the OX40 agonist ivuxolimab. The sequence derives from an adult with an advanced solid tumor such as melanoma, head and neck, liver or kidney cancer. The chain is built from TRBV27 and TRBJ2-7; D ambiguous. CDR3 amino acids: CASSSAGAYEQYF. DNA for the CDR3: TGTGCCAGCAGTTCGGCCGGCGCCTACGAGCAGTACTTC.